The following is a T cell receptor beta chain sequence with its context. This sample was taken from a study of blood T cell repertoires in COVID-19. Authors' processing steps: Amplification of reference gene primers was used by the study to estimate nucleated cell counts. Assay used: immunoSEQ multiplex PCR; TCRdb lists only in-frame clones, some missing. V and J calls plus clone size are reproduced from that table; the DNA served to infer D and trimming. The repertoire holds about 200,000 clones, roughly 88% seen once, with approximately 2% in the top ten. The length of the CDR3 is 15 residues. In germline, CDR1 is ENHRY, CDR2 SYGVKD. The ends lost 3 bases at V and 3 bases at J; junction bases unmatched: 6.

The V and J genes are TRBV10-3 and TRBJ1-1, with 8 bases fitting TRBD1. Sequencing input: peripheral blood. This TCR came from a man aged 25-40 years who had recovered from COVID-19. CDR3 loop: CAISDSGGGDTEAFF. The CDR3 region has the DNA TGTGCCATCAGTGACTCAGGGGGCGGGGACACTGAAGCTTTCTTT.